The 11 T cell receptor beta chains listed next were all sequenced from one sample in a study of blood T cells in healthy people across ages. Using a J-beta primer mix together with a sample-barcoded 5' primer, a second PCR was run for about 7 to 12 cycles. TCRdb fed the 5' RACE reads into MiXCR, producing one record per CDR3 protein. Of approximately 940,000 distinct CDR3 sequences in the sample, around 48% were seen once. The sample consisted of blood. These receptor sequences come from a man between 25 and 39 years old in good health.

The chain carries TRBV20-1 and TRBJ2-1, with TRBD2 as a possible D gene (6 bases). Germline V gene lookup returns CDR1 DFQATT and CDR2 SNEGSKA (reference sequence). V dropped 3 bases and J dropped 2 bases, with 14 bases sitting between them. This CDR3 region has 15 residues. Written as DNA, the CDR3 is TGCAGTGCTAGGTCGGTAGCGGCTACCTACAATGAGCAGTTCTTC. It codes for CSARSVAATYNEQFF.

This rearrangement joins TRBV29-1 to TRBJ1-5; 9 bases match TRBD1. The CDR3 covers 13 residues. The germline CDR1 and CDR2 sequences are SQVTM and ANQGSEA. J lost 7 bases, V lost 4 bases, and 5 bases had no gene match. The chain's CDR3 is CSVGGQGQQPQHF. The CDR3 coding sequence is TGCAGCGTTGGTGGACAGGGGCAGCAGCCCCAGCATTTT.

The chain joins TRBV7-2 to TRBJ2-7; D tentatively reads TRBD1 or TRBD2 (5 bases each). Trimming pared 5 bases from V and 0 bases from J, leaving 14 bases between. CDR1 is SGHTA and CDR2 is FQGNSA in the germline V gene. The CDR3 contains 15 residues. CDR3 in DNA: TGTGCCAGCAGCCCCGTGGGGGTTAGCTCCTACGAGCAGTACTTC. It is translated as CASSPVGVSSYEQYF.

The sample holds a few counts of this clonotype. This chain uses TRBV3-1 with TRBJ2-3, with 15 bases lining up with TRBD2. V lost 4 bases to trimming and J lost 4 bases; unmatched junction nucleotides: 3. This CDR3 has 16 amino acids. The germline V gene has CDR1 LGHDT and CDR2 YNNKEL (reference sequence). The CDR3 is CASSLRTSGGADTQYF. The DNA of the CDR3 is TGTGCCAGCAGCCTACGGACTAGCGGGGGGGCAGATACGCAGTATTTT.

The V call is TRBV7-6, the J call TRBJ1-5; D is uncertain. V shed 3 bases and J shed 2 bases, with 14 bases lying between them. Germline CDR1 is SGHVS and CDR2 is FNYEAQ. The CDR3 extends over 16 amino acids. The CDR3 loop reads CASSLETRKGNQPQHF. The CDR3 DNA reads TGTGCCAGCAGCTTGGAGACCCGCAAAGGCAATCAGCCCCAGCATTTT.

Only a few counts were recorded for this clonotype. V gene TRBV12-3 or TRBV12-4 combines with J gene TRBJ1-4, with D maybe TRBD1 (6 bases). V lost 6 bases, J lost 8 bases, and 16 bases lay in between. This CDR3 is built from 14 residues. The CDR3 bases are TGTGCCAGCAGCGCAACGGGGGGGCGCGAAAAACTGTTTTTT. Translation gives CASSATGGREKLFF.

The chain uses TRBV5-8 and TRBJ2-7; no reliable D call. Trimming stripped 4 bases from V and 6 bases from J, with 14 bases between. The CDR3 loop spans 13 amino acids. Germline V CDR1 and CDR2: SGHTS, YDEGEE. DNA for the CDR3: TGTGCCAGCAGCCTCTCGGACGGATTCGAGCAGTACTTC. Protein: CASSLSDGFEQYF.

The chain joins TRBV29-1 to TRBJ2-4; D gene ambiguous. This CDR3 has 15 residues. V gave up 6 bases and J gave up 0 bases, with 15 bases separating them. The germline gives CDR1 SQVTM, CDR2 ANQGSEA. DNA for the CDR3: TGCAGCGTAGCGACCGATGATTTAGCCAAAAACATTCAGTACTTC. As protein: CSVATDDLAKNIQYF.

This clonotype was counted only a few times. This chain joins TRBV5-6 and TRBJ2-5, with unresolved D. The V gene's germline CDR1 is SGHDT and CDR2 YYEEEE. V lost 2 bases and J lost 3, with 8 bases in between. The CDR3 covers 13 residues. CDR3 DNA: TGTGCCAGCAGCTTTAGCTATGAAGAGACCCAGTACTTC. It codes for CASSFSYEETQYF.

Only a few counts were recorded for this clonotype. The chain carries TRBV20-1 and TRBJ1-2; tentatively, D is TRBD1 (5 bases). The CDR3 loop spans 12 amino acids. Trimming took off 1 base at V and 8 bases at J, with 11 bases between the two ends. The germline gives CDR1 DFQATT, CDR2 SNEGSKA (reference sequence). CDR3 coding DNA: TGCAGTGCTAGAGGGGACCGGGACGGCTACACCTTC. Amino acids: CSARGDRDGYTF.

The CDR3 region has the DNA TGCGCCAGCAGCCAAGATAGACAGGGAAACACTGAAGCTTTCTTT. Encoded protein: CASSQDRQGNTEAFF. The chain carries TRBV4-3 and TRBJ1-1; 7 bases fit TRBD1. The CDR3 runs to 15 residues. V was pared by 0 bases and J by 2 bases, with 3 bases of the junction left unmatched. Germline CDR1 LGHNA, CDR2 YSLEER.